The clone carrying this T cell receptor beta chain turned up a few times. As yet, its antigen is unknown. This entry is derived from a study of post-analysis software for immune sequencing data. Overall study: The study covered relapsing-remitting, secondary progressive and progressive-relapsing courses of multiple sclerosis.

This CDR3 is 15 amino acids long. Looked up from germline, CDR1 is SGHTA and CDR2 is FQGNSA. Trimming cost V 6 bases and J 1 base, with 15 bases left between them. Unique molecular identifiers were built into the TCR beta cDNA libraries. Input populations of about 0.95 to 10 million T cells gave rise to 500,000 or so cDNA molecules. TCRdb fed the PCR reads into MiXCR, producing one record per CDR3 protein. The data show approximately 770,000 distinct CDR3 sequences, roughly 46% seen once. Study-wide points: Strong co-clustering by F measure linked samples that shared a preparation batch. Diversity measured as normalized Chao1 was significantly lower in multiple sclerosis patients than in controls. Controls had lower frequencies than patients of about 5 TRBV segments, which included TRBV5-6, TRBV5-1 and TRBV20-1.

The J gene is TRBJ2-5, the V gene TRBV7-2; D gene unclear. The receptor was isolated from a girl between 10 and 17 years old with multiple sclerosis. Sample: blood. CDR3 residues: CASSQTSLRQETQYF. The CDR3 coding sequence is TGTGCCAGCAGTCAGACATCGTTACGCCAAGAGACCCAGTACTTC. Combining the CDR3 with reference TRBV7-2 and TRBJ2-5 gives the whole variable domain GAGVSQSPSNKVTEKGKDVELRCDPISGHTALYWYRQSLGQGLEFLIYFQGNSAPDKSGLPSDRFSAERTGGSVSTLTIQRTQQEDSAVYLCASSQTSLRQETQYFGPGTRLLVL.